The source of this T cell receptor beta chain is a study of shared clonotypes between healthy human individuals. Across the study: CD8 memory received one plate per donor, CD8 naive two, CD4 memory three and CD4 naive three.

CDR3 length: 15 residues. The J segment lost 1 base and the V segment lost 2 bases, leaving 4 bases of the junction unmatched. Germline CDR1 reads MNHNY; CDR2 reads SVGAGI (reference sequence). As to this clone: The antigen is not known.

The study, taken as a whole, reports: The researchers took only blood, and tissue repertoires probably look different.

Clones were read by immunoSEQ multiplex PCR, and TCRdb kept only the in-frame ones, dropping some. The sample includes some 1.5 million clones, about 98% seen only once; the top ten take approximately 0.45%. This chain links TRBV6-6 with TRBJ2-7, with 8 positions matching TRBD1. The source is a man aged 25 to 45 in good health. The sample consisted of naive CD4+ T cells sorted from blood. Noted subset: CD45RA+ positively selected. As DNA, the CDR3 is TGTGCCAGCAGTTACCAGACAGGGGAGTCCTACGAGCAGTACTTC. Translation: CASSYQTGESYEQYF.